The rows below give T cell receptor beta chains drawn from one sample of a study of Graves' ophthalmopathy and Graves' hyperthyroidism. In TCRdb, the multiplex PCR reads were re-called with MiXCR into one record per CDR3 protein. The sample holds approximately 540,000 distinct CDR3 sequences; roughly 40% are singletons and the top ten take about 4.2%. Sequencing input: peripheral blood or thyroid tissue (not recorded which). The source is an adult man with Graves' hyperthyroidism. Each CDR3 is given with its conserved first and last residue. D genes are given only for firm matches. Expanded clones are given a class, and other clones once, few, many or no size at all.

D gene,V gene,J gene,clone size,CDR3 DNA,CDR3 protein
TRBD1,TRBV2,TRBJ2-7,many,TGTGCCAGCCGGACAGGGGGCGACGAGCAGTACTTC,CASRTGGDEQYF
-,TRBV29-1,TRBJ2-1,once,TGCAGCGTTGATTCTGGGTTCAATGAGCAGTTCTTC,CSVDSGFNEQFF
TRBD1,TRBV15,TRBJ1-2,many,TGTGCCACCAGCAAAACCGGGACAGACTATGGCTACACCTTC,CATSKTGTDYGYTF
TRBD1,TRBV24-1,TRBJ1-4,many,TGTGCCACCAGTGATCCGTCGACAGGGGTGGAGGAAAAACTGTTTTTT,CATSDPSTGVEEKLFF
-,TRBV25-1,TRBJ2-1,-,TGTGCCAGCAGGGCTAGCAGGGTCCCTAATGAGCAGTTCTTC,CASRASRVPNEQFF
-,TRBV2,TRBJ1-1,-,TGTGCCAGCAGTTACTCGACGGGGGAAGCTTTCTTT,CASSYSTGEAFF
TRBD1,TRBV7-2,TRBJ2-1,once,TGTGCCAGCAGCGCCGGGACAGGGGGCAATGAGCAGTTCTTC,CASSAGTGGNEQFF
-,TRBV5-1,TRBJ2-2,-,TGCGCCAGCAGCTGGGGTACTAGCAGGAACACCGGGGAGCTGTTTTTT,CASSWGTSRNTGELFF
TRBD2,TRBV5-1,TRBJ2-7,many,TGCGCCAGCAGCTATGGACTAGCGTCCGCCTACGAGCAGTACTTC,CASSYGLASAYEQYF
-,TRBV30,TRBJ1-5,few,TGTGCCTGGAGTGTAGGGTTTACTGGCAATCAGCCCCAGCATTTT,CAWSVGFTGNQPQHF
-,TRBV20-1,TRBJ2-7,-,TGCAGTGCTAGAGATCGGGGGGCGGGTGAGCAGTACTTC,CSARDRGAGEQYF